Listed here is a single T cell receptor beta chain. Its antigen is unidentified. Between the trimmed V and J ends, which lost 5 bases and 3 bases, there was a span of 8 bases. CDR3 length equals 12 residues. Germline assignment: CDR1 SEHNR and CDR2 FQNEAQ (reference sequence). The data originate from a study of STAT3 mutations in large granular lymphocyte leukemia. Average productive template count per sample was about 40,773. Here immunoSEQ multiplex PCR was the method, and the copy in TCRdb shows in-frame clones only, minus some. The sample shows 2,100 or so clones, around 53% of them seen only once. Study-wide findings and caveats: Some patients had persisting codominant clonotypes that could mask small clones. Variable sampling intervals and differing treatment regimens complicated linking therapy response to TCR clonal burden changes. In T-cell large granular lymphocyte leukemia, about half of patients showed multiple immunodominant subclonotypes.

The V call is TRBV7-9, the J call TRBJ2-7; D ambiguous. This receptor was identified in a man in his 60s with T-cell large granular lymphocyte leukemia. Some clones in this sample may be carry-over from other donors' samples. Sample: peripheral blood mononuclear cells. CDR3 in DNA: TGTGCCAGCAGCATCGAATTCTACGAGCAGTACTTC. Translated, it gives CASSIEFYEQYF.